This is a list of T cell receptor beta chains from one sample in a study of T cell responses to AZD1222 COVID-19 vaccine. Libraries were prepared by immunoSEQ multiplex PCR; TCRdb keeps only in-frame clonotypes and omits some of them. This sample has around 46,000 clones; 89% occur once, and the top ten carry less than 6%. This sample comprised peripheral blood, obtained 28 days after the second AZD1222 dose. Receptor source: an adult who received the AZD1222 COVID-19 vaccine. Each CDR3 is given with its conserved first and last residue. A D gene is named only where the DNA matches it firmly. Size tells how often a clone was seen (once, few, many) or the class of an expanded clone, and some rows leave it out.

clone_size,j_call,v_call,d_call,cdr3_aa,cdr3_nt
.,TRBJ2-7,TRBV28,TRBD2,CASSSSGGSYEQYF,TGTGCCAGCAGTTCCTCGGGGGGCTCCTACGAGCAGTACTTC
.,TRBJ2-7,TRBV5-1,.,CASSPALDPYEQYF,TGCGCCAGCAGCCCCGCGCTGGATCCCTACGAGCAGTACTTC
once,TRBJ1-5,TRBV2,.,CASSGGGNQPQHF,TGTGCCAGCAGCGGGGGAGGAAATCAGCCCCAGCATTTT
.,TRBJ1-6,TRBV5-1,.,CASSLGMQTGNSYNSPLHF,TGCGCCAGCAGCTTGGGGATGCAGACGGGTAACTCCTATAATTCACCCCTCCACTTT
.,TRBJ1-1,TRBV28,.,CASSSPRQASMNTEAFF,TGTGCCAGCAGCTCCCCTAGACAGGCCTCCATGAACACTGAAGCTTTCTTT
.,TRBJ2-1,TRBV5-1,.,CASSLEASVDNEQFF,TGCGCCAGCAGCTTGGAGGCTAGCGTTGACAATGAGCAGTTCTTC
.,TRBJ1-3,TRBV20-1,.,CSAIDELGSGNTIYF,TGCAGTGCTATTGACGAACTCGGGTCTGGAAACACCATATATTTT
.,TRBJ2-1,TRBV28,.,CASSPGGRGNEQFF,TGTGCCAGCAGTCCCGGGGGTAGGGGCAATGAGCAGTTCTTC
.,TRBJ2-1,TRBV19,.,CASTAGRPYNEQFF,TGTGCCAGTACGGCGGGGCGACCCTACAATGAGCAGTTCTTC
.,TRBJ2-7,TRBV10-1,.,CAGRGLLASYEQYF,TGCGCCGGTCGGGGACTCCTCGCGTCCTACGAGCAGTACTTC
.,TRBJ2-7,TRBV4-1,TRBD2,CASSHGRGTSGKNPYEQYF,TGCGCCAGCAGCCACGGACGTGGGACTAGCGGCAAGAACCCCTACGAGCAGTACTTC
.,TRBJ1-5,TRBV10-2,.,CASSEATIGQPQHF,TGCGCCAGCAGTGAGGCTACCATTGGACAGCCCCAGCATTTT
few,TRBJ1-3,TRBV5-5,.,CASSPPAGYTIYF,TGTGCCAGCAGCCCCCCAGCGGGATACACCATATATTTT
.,TRBJ2-7,TRBV10-3,.,CAISEMGYEQYF,TGTGCCATCAGTGAGATGGGCTACGAGCAGTACTTC
.,TRBJ1-2,TRBV5-1,TRBD1,CASSLGQGDYGYTF,TGCGCCAGCAGCTTGGGACAGGGGGACTATGGCTACACCTTC
.,TRBJ2-7,TRBV11-3,.,CASSPGTFYEQYF,TGTGCCAGCAGCCCGGGGACCTTCTACGAGCAGTACTTC
once,TRBJ2-1,TRBV6-4,.,CASSDYIGAANNEQFF,TGTGCCAGCAGTGACTATATTGGGGCCGCAAACAATGAGCAGTTCTTC
.,TRBJ1-2,TRBV10-3,.,CAISESYGYTF,TGTGCCATCAGTGAGTCCTATGGCTACACCTTC
.,TRBJ2-7,TRBV3-1/TRBV3-2,.,CASSQSGYEQYF,TGTGCCAGCAGCCAATCTGGTTACGAGCAGTACTTC
.,TRBJ1-5,TRBV10-3,.,CAISESLGRERNQPQHF,TGTGCCATCAGTGAGTCTTTGGGGCGGGAAAGGAATCAGCCCCAGCATTTT
once,TRBJ2-7,TRBV15,TRBD1,CATSRERGLPYEQYF,TGTGCCACCAGCAGAGAGAGGGGGCTTCCCTACGAGCAGTACTTC
.,TRBJ2-7,TRBV11-2,.,CASSPLLGASSYEQYF,TGTGCCAGCAGCCCGCTTTTGGGCGCGAGCTCCTACGAGCAGTACTTC
.,TRBJ2-3,TRBV10-3,TRBD2,CAISDLAGSTDTQYF,TGTGCCATCAGTGATCTAGCGGGGAGCACAGATACGCAGTATTTT
.,TRBJ1-2,TRBV7-9,.,CASSLEGRFYTF,TGTGCCAGCAGCTTAGAGGGCAGGTTCTACACCTTC
.,TRBJ2-3,TRBV4-1,.,CASSQDRLVSTDTQYF,TGCGCCAGCAGCCAAGATCGGCTAGTGAGCACAGATACGCAGTATTTT
.,TRBJ2-1,TRBV7-9,.,CASSRTGYNEQFF,TGTGCCAGCAGCCGTACAGGATACAATGAGCAGTTCTTC
once,TRBJ2-3,TRBV9,TRBD2,CASSVGRDSGRSDTQYF,TGTGCCAGCAGCGTGGGAAGAGACAGCGGGAGATCAGATACGCAGTATTTT
.,TRBJ1-6,TRBV10-3,TRBD1,CAISPDRESPLHF,TGTGCCATCAGTCCGGACAGGGAGTCACCCCTCCACTTT
.,TRBJ1-2,TRBV5-1,.,CASSFDTLYGYTF,TGCGCCAGCAGCTTCGACACACTCTATGGCTACACCTTC
.,TRBJ1-1,TRBV5-1,TRBD1,CASSVTGNRRTEAFF,TGCGCCAGCAGCGTGACAGGGAATCGACGCACTGAAGCTTTCTTT
once,TRBJ2-5,TRBV23-1,.,CASSPKETQYF,TGCGCCAGCAGCCCTAAGGAGACCCAGTACTTC
.,TRBJ1-2,TRBV19,TRBD1,CASSIGQANGYTF,TGTGCCAGTAGTATCGGACAGGCGAATGGCTACACCTTC
.,TRBJ2-2,TRBV29-1,TRBD2,CSVTSGRVSGELFF,TGCAGCGTAACTAGCGGGAGGGTATCCGGGGAGCTGTTTTTT
.,TRBJ1-2,TRBV19,.,CASSITGNMANYGYTF,TGTGCCAGTAGTATAACCGGGAACATGGCTAACTATGGCTACACCTTC
.,TRBJ2-5,TRBV19,.,CASSPRGGGETQYF,TGTGCCAGTAGTCCAAGGGGGGGCGGAGAGACCCAGTACTTC
.,TRBJ2-1,TRBV9,TRBD2,CASSVGAGGGNEQFF,TGTGCCAGCAGCGTAGGGGCGGGAGGAGGAAATGAGCAGTTCTTC